These 4 T cell receptor beta chains were sequenced from one sample in a study of T cell repertoires in cytomegalovirus infection. These receptors' antigens are unknown. TCRdb passed the reads through MiXCR, listing each CDR3 protein once. Of fewer than 30,000 distinct CDR3 sequences in the sample, approximately 18% were seen once. The source material was CD8+ T cells from cultured PBMCs, sampled from culture after CMV antigen stimulation. All receptors come from a human donor in good health (CMV status not recorded). Some clones in this sample may be carry-over from other donors' samples.

The V gene is TRBV6-1, the J gene TRBJ1-2, with D perhaps TRBD1 (5 bases). The V end lost 5 bases, the J end lost 5 bases, and 18 bases lay between the germline ends. The CDR3 is 15 residues long. The V gene's germline CDR1 is MNHNS and CDR2 SASEGT. This CDR3 reads CASSYTGTGSYGYTF. CDR3 nucleotide sequence: TGTGCCAGCAGTTATACCGGGACTGGAAGTTATGGCTACACCTTC.

This sequence joins TRBV6-2 or TRBV6-3 and TRBJ2-1; 8 positions agree with TRBD2. The CDR3 is 15 amino acids. Germline V gene data show CDR1 as MNHEY and CDR2 as SVGEGT. The V and J ends lost 0 bases and 9 bases, in that order; junction bases with no gene match: 7. The DNA for the CDR3 is TGTGCCAGCAGTTACTCGAGCGGGAGTATTGGTGAGCAGTTCTTC. This encodes CASSYSSGSIGEQFF.

This clonotype was found many times. This sequence joins TRBV6-2 or TRBV6-3 and TRBJ2-1, with 7 bases fitting TRBD1. Germline trimming cut 2 bases from V and 3 bases from J; bases unmatched to any gene: 7. CDR1 and CDR2 (germline): MNHEY, SVGEGT. This CDR3 has 16 residues. For the CDR3, the DNA is TGTGCCAGCAGTTACGCCATTACAGGGGTCTACAATGAGCAGTTCTTC. Its protein product is CASSYAITGVYNEQFF.

This clonotype was recorded a few times. The rearrangement links TRBV6-6 to TRBJ2-2; weak D call: TRBD1 (5 bases). The germline V and J ends were trimmed by 2 bases and 1 base, with 5 bases remaining between them. CDR3 length: 14 residues. Per the germline V gene, CDR1 is MNHNY and CDR2 is SVGAGI (reference sequence). The CDR3 protein is CASSYRGNTGELFF. CDR3 nucleotide sequence: TGTGCCAGCAGTTACAGGGGGAACACCGGGGAGCTGTTTTTT.